This T cell receptor beta chain was identified in a study of cytotoxic CD8 clonotypes in ibrutinib-treated CLL. Across the whole study: The average sample held roughly 250,000 productive templates and 96,000 or so productive rearrangements. Points from the study as a whole: Clonality (at baseline) was higher than in age-matched healthy donors and tracked circulating CD8+ T-cell counts. On treatment, the uncommon public clonotypes contracted or remained stable. Clonality grew at ibrutinib response; at progression, it decreased back toward baseline.

Regarding this clone: As yet, its antigen is unknown.

Assay: immunoSEQ multiplex PCR; the TCRdb copy retains only in-frame clones and omits some. Found here are roughly 300,000 clones, around 69% of them singletons; the top ten hold around 5.1%. The germline gives CDR1 SGHRS, CDR2 YFSETQ. CDR3 length: 15 amino acids. J was trimmed by 10 bases and V by 1 base; bases with no gene match: 10. The sample consisted of PBMCs, taken at disease progression, from a patient treated with ibrutinib. The receptor comes from a human donor with chronic lymphocytic leukemia. The chain uses TRBV5-1 and TRBJ2-1; 8 nucleotides align to TRBD1. The CDR3 region is CASSLSRTGPTEQFF. CDR3 sequence (DNA): TGCGCCAGCAGCTTGAGCCGGACAGGGCCGACGGAGCAGTTCTTC.